The clone carrying this T cell receptor (beta chain) has more than one count but fewer than ten. Its antigen is undetermined. Patients in the study, people with chemo-refractory metastatic non-small-cell lung cancer, received focal radiation plus ipilimumab CTLA-4 blockade. These data belong to a study of radiotherapy plus CTLA-4 blockade in lung cancer. Overall study: In approximately 17% of patients, objective responses were seen; roughly 30% had disease control.

This CDR3 spans 13 amino acids. Trimming pared 4 bases from V and 2 bases from J, leaving 10 bases between. CDR1 is SGHNT and CDR2 is YYREEE in the germline V gene (reference sequence). Generated by immunoSEQ multiplex PCR, the TCRdb table keeps only in-frame clones and is missing some. Among about 15,000 clones, approximately 72% were seen once, and the ten largest hold about 55%. Study-wide points: Response was reportedly best predicted by early blood T cell clone dynamics, with interferon-beta. Clones of tumor-derived TCRs expanded in blood after radiotherapy plus ipilimumab.

The chain recombines TRBV5-4 with TRBJ2-7; D gene uncertain. This receptor was obtained from a human donor with non-small cell lung cancer whose response to radiotherapy plus ipilimumab could not be evaluated. The input for sequencing was peripheral blood, taken from a patient treated with radiotherapy plus ipilimumab. The CDR3 DNA reads as TGTGCCAGCAGCCCTTCCCCCCCCTACGAGCAGTACTTC. It specifies CASSPSPPYEQYF.